The source of this T cell receptor beta chain is a study of blood T cell repertoires in COVID-19. Study in general: Collection of acute and convalescent COVID-19 samples took place in the United States, Italy and Spain. T cells, B-cell-depleted T cells, or PBMCs provided the cDNA or gDNA that served as material.

Cohort 3 donors were reported recovered after two negative PCRs, clearance, or symptom resolution. Original handling: From reference gene primer amplification, estimates of nucleated cell counts were derived. Here immunoSEQ multiplex PCR was the method, and the copy in TCRdb shows in-frame clones only, minus some. Clone size and the V and J calls come from that table; the DNA yielded D and trimming. The table shows roughly 330,000 clones, with 86% occurring only once. V lost 2 bases to trimming and J lost 3 bases; unmatched junction nucleotides: 1. CDR1 MGHRA and CDR2 YSYEKL come from the germline V gene. CDR3 size: 14 residues.

Input material: PBMCs or T cells enriched from blood (not recorded which). This clonotype originated in a woman younger than 30 who had recovered from COVID-19. The V call is TRBV4-1, the J call TRBJ1-1; 9 bases align to TRBD1. CDR3 sequence (DNA): TGCGCCAGCAGCCAAAGGACAGGGGACACTGAAGCTTTCTTT. Its protein is CASSQRTGDTEAFF.